The rows below give T cell receptor beta chains drawn from one sample of a study of PD-1 blockade in classical Hodgkin lymphoma. The table came from immunoSEQ multiplex PCR; TCRdb's copy has only in-frame clones and leaves some out. This sample yields approximately 44,000 clones, of which about 71% are seen a single time; less than 4% belongs to the top ten. Material: peripheral blood mononuclear cells (PBMCs), obtained at baseline. Receptor source: a human donor with classical Hodgkin lymphoma. CDR3s include the opening cysteine and the closing phenylalanine or tryptophan. A D gene is named only where the DNA matches it firmly. Where a row states a size, it is once, few, many or the class of an expanded clone; other rows omit it.

TRBV4-3	TRBJ2-5	.	.	TGCGCCAGCAGCCAAGAGTTAAGGGGGGTGCTTGAGACCCAGTACTTC	CASSQELRGVLETQYF
TRBV6-1	TRBJ1-2	.	.	TGTGCCAGCAGTGAAGGCGGCTTCTATGGCTACACCTTC	CASSEGGFYGYTF
TRBV11-2	TRBJ2-7	.	medium-sized	TGTGCCAGCAGCTCTTTCCGGGGCTACGGCGAGCAGTACTTC	CASSSFRGYGEQYF
TRBV5-1	TRBJ2-2	.	.	TGCGCCAGCAAAGAGGTGGGGCAGATCCTGAACACCGGGGAGCTGTTTTTT	CASKEVGQILNTGELFF
TRBV27	TRBJ2-3	.	.	TGTGCCAGCAGTTTAAAAGGGGCGGTCACAGATACGCAGTATTTT	CASSLKGAVTDTQYF
TRBV7-9	TRBJ1-4	TRBD1	few	TGTGCCAGCAGCGGCCCCGGGACAGGGGTCAAAAATGAAAAACTGTTTTTT	CASSGPGTGVKNEKLFF
TRBV9	TRBJ1-1	TRBD1	.	TGTGCCAGCAGCGAACGGGACAGGCTGAACACTGAAGCTTTCTTT	CASSERDRLNTEAFF
TRBV15	TRBJ2-6	.	.	TGTGCCACCAGCAGGGGGGGCTCTGGGGCCAACGTCCTGACTTTC	CATSRGGSGANVLTF
TRBV30	TRBJ1-1	.	.	TGTGCCTGGAGCCAGGGTCACACTGAAGCTTTCTTT	CAWSQGHTEAFF
TRBV5-1	TRBJ1-2	.	.	TGCGCCAGCAGCGAACAGGGAACGGGGGGCTACACCTTC	CASSEQGTGGYTF
TRBV7-3	TRBJ2-1	TRBD2	few	TGTGCCAGCAGCTTAACGGGAGGGCCGAGTGAGCAGTTCTTC	CASSLTGGPSEQFF
TRBV15	TRBJ2-3	TRBD1	few	TGTGCCACCAGCAGAGACGGACAGGTCACAGATACGCAGTATTTT	CATSRDGQVTDTQYF
TRBV7-2	TRBJ1-1	.	.	TGTGCCAGCCGCGGGAGTGAACCTTTGAACACTGAAGCTTTCTTT	CASRGSEPLNTEAFF
TRBV11-2	TRBJ1-1	.	.	TGTGCCAGCAGCTTGTATGCAGGGATGAACACTGAAGCTTTCTTT	CASSLYAGMNTEAFF
TRBV19	TRBJ1-1	.	.	TGTGCCAGTAGTATAGGGCCGGGGAGTGAAGCTTTCTTT	CASSIGPGSEAFF
TRBV28	TRBJ2-4	.	.	TGTGCCAGCAGTTCCAGAGTGGGGGGCAAGAACCCCGTAGCCAAAAACATTCAGTACTTC	CASSSRVGGKNPVAKNIQYF
TRBV19	TRBJ2-7	.	.	TGTGCCAGTAGTACGCATTCCGCCTACGAGCAGTACTTC	CASSTHSAYEQYF
TRBV9	TRBJ2-1	.	.	TGTGCCAGCAGCACTGTGGAGGCTAGGGCTGAGCAGTTCTTC	CASSTVEARAEQFF
TRBV27	TRBJ1-6	.	.	TGTGCCAGCAGTTTATCGATATCGGGGGGCTCCTATAATTCACCCCTCCACTTT	CASSLSISGGSYNSPLHF
TRBV28	TRBJ2-3	.	.	TGTGCCAGCAGTTTATCGGCGGGATCCACAGATACGCAGTATTTT	CASSLSAGSTDTQYF
TRBV9	TRBJ2-7	TRBD1	.	TGTGCCAGCAGTAATGCGGTTCAGGGGGCATTCTACGAGCAGTACTTC	CASSNAVQGAFYEQYF
TRBV5-6	TRBJ2-5	.	.	TGTGCCAGCAGCCTCCGGGTCTTACAAGAGACCCAGTACTTC	CASSLRVLQETQYF
TRBV29-1	TRBJ2-7	TRBD2	medium-sized	TGCAGCGTTGAGATAGCGGGGGATCCCTACGAGCAGTACTTC	CSVEIAGDPYEQYF
TRBV30	TRBJ1-5	.	.	TGTGCCTGGAGAGGACTAGGGGGATTCGGCAATCAGCCCCAGCATTTT	CAWRGLGGFGNQPQHF
TRBV7-9	TRBJ1-1	.	.	TGTGCCAGCAACAAAGATGGGGTTGAAGCTTTCTTT	CASNKDGVEAFF
TRBV6-5	TRBJ1-5	.	.	TGTGCCAGCCGGGTGAGCGGCAATCAGCCCCAGCATTTT	CASRVSGNQPQHF
TRBV9	TRBJ2-5	TRBD2	.	TGTGCCAGCAGCGTAGTGGCTAGCGGAAGCTATATGACCCAGTACTTC	CASSVVASGSYMTQYF
TRBV29-1	TRBJ2-5	TRBD1	.	TGCAGCGTGAATACCGGGACAGGGTCATACTTC	CSVNTGTGSYF
TRBV4-3	TRBJ2-1	TRBD1	.	TGCGCCAGCAGCCAAGCGTGGACAGGGTACAATGAGCAGTTCTTC	CASSQAWTGYNEQFF
TRBV28	TRBJ1-2	TRBD1	.	TGTGCCAGCAGCCTCCGGACAGGGCCGAACTATGGCTACACCTTC	CASSLRTGPNYGYTF
TRBV9	TRBJ2-7	.	few	TGTGCCAGCAGCGTGGGGATCGACTCCTACGAGCAGTACTTC	CASSVGIDSYEQYF
TRBV6-1	TRBJ2-1	.	.	TGTGCCAGCAGTGACGGGGCGGGCAATGAGCAGTTCTTC	CASSDGAGNEQFF
TRBV5-6	TRBJ1-5	.	few	TGTGCCAGCAGCTTCAAAAGCAGCAATCAGCCCCAGCATTTT	CASSFKSSNQPQHF
TRBV7-2	TRBJ2-2	TRBD2	few	TGTGCCAGCAGCTTTCGCATGGGACTAGCGGCCCTCGGCGGGGAGCTGTTTTTT	CASSFRMGLAALGGELFF
TRBV7-2	TRBJ1-2	TRBD1	.	TGTGCCAGCAGCTTAGCTGCGACAGGGGGAGGTAACTATGGCTACACCTTC	CASSLAATGGGNYGYTF
TRBV10-3	TRBJ2-2	TRBD1	once	TGTGCCACACAGGGGAAGGATAGCGGGGAGCTGTTTTTT	CATQGKDSGELFF
TRBV9	TRBJ2-7	.	.	TGTGCCAGCAGCGCCCTATATGGCTCCGAGCAGTACTTC	CASSALYGSEQYF